A selection of T cell receptor beta chains follows, all from one sample in a study of cytomegalovirus exposure and HLA in healthy donors. The table came from immunoSEQ multiplex PCR; TCRdb's copy has only in-frame clones and leaves some out. The sample carries 150,000 to 200,000 clones, 60% to 80% recorded once. Sequenced: PBMCs. These TCRs come from a female donor in good health and CMV-seronegative. Both conserved end residues are part of each CDR3. The D gene is left open where the match is weak. Only part of the rows carry a size: once, few, many, or a class if the clone is expanded.

TRBJ2-7	few	TRBD2	TRBV27	CASSLSSSGAFYEQYF	TGTGCCAGCAGTTTATCGAGTAGCGGGGCGTTCTACGAGCAGTACTTC
TRBJ1-6	NA	NA	TRBV6-5	CATQPGLGNSPLHF	TGTGCCACCCAACCGGGACTTGGGAATTCACCCCTCCACTTT
TRBJ2-7	NA	TRBD2	TRBV7-8	CASSHGLDEQYF	TGTGCCAGCAGCCACGGACTAGACGAGCAGTACTTC
TRBJ1-2	NA	TRBD1	TRBV30	CAWSALGQGGYGYTF	TGTGCCTGGAGTGCCTTAGGACAGGGGGGGTATGGCTACACCTTC
TRBJ1-1	few	NA	TRBV5-1	CASSLDRPSNTEAFF	TGCGCCAGCAGCTTGGACAGGCCTTCGAACACTGAAGCTTTCTTT
TRBJ2-7	NA	NA	TRBV5-5	CASSLVSEQYF	TGTGCCAGCAGCTTGGTGAGCGAGCAGTACTTC
TRBJ2-7	NA	TRBD2	TRBV19	CASSISGGDYEQYF	TGTGCCAGTAGTATTTCCGGGGGGGACTACGAGCAGTACTTC
TRBJ2-7	once	TRBD1	TRBV5-1	CASSWGQVSTYEQYF	TGCGCCAGCAGCTGGGGACAGGTGTCAACCTACGAGCAGTACTTC
TRBJ2-7	NA	NA	TRBV7-2	CASSLQFALASDEQYF	TGTGCCAGCAGCTTACAATTCGCGCTAGCGTCCGACGAGCAGTACTTC
TRBJ2-2	NA	TRBD2	TRBV9	CASSVPQAGANTGELFF	TGTGCCAGCAGCGTACCTCAAGCGGGGGCGAACACCGGGGAGCTGTTTTTT
TRBJ2-3	NA	NA	TRBV7-9	CASSQRSTDTQYF	TGTGCCAGCAGCCAGAGGAGTACAGATACGCAGTATTTT
TRBJ1-4	NA	NA	TRBV7-9	CASSYEGVNEKLFF	TGTGCCAGCAGCTATGAGGGAGTTAATGAAAAACTGTTTTTT
TRBJ1-5	few	NA	TRBV6-5	CASRPTGNQPQHF	TGTGCCAGCAGACCTACAGGGAATCAGCCCCAGCATTTT
TRBJ2-6	NA	NA	TRBV7-3	CASSPGAGANVLTF	TGTGCCTCCTCCCCAGGGGCTGGGGCCAACGTCCTGACTTTC
TRBJ2-1	NA	TRBD2	TRBV4-1	CASSLTIGLAGTSNEQFF	TGCGCCAGCAGCCTAACAATCGGACTAGCGGGGACTTCAAATGAGCAGTTCTTC
TRBJ1-5	NA	NA	TRBV5-6	CASSLWQNSNQPQHF	TGTGCCAGCAGCTTGTGGCAGAATAGCAATCAGCCCCAGCATTTT
TRBJ2-7	NA	TRBD2	TRBV5-4	CASSSRLAGGEQYF	TGTGCCAGCAGCTCGAGACTAGCGGGAGGCGAGCAGTACTTC
TRBJ2-2	NA	TRBD2	TRBV5-1	CASRPQTSGANTGELFF	TGCGCCAGCAGGCCCCAGACTAGCGGGGCGAACACCGGGGAGCTGTTTTTT
TRBJ1-5	few	NA	TRBV6-5	CASSLGGSNQPQHF	TGTGCCAGCAGCCTGGGAGGAAGCAATCAGCCCCAGCATTTT
TRBJ2-2	NA	NA	TRBV2	CASSDMAIPGELFF	TGTGCCAGCAGCGACATGGCTATTCCGGGGGAGCTGTTTTTT
TRBJ1-1	NA	NA	TRBV11-2	CASSLARTDVMNTEAFF	TGTGCCAGCAGCTTAGCCCGGACAGACGTGATGAACACTGAAGCTTTCTTT
TRBJ2-2	medium-sized	TRBD2	TRBV6-4	CASSDLAGGNTGELFF	TGTGCCAGCAGTGACCTAGCGGGAGGGAACACCGGGGAGCTGTTTTTT
TRBJ1-1	few	NA	TRBV9	CASSSHSSTEAFF	TGTGCCAGCAGCTCCCACAGCAGCACTGAAGCTTTCTTT
TRBJ2-2	few	TRBD1	TRBV5-4	CASSFGGQGDAGELFF	TGTGCCAGCAGCTTCGGGGGACAGGGTGACGCCGGGGAGCTGTTTTTT
TRBJ1-5	NA	NA	TRBV2	CASSEQGGQPQHF	TGTGCCAGCAGTGAACAAGGAGGACAGCCCCAGCATTTT
TRBJ1-2	NA	TRBD1	TRBV5-8	CASSLTGVTNYGYTF	TGTGCCAGCAGCTTGACAGGGGTTACTAACTATGGCTACACCTTC
TRBJ1-2	NA	NA	TRBV28	CASSIPRQPLNGYTF	TGTGCCAGCAGCATACCGCGGCAGCCACTAAATGGCTACACCTTC
TRBJ2-2	NA	TRBD2	TRBV28	CASSFAPRLAMTGELFF	TGTGCCAGCAGTTTCGCCCCCCGACTAGCAATGACCGGGGAGCTGTTTTTT
TRBJ2-1	NA	TRBD1	TRBV30	CACMRQGSYNEQFF	TGTGCCTGTATGAGACAGGGCTCCTACAATGAGCAGTTCTTC
TRBJ1-1	NA	NA	TRBV5-4	CASSLPGENTEAFF	TGTGCCAGCAGCTTGCCGGGGGAGAACACTGAAGCTTTCTTT
TRBJ2-2	NA	NA	TRBV7-8	CASSLVGGTNTGELFF	TGTGCCAGCAGCTTAGTGGGAGGAACGAACACCGGGGAGCTGTTTTTT
TRBJ2-1	once	NA	TRBV5-4	CASSLLLVADNEQFF	TGTGCCAGCAGCTTGCTCCTAGTGGCGGACAATGAGCAGTTCTTC
TRBJ2-5	NA	TRBD1	TRBV30	CAWTLATGVQETQYF	TGTGCCTGGACCCTGGCGACAGGGGTACAAGAGACCCAGTACTTC
TRBJ2-1	few	NA	TRBV19	CASSRRRGNEQFF	TGTGCCAGTAGCCGAAGACGGGGCAATGAGCAGTTCTTC
TRBJ2-3	NA	NA	TRBV19	CASSDRGGADTQYF	TGTGCCAGTAGCGACAGAGGGGGGGCGGATACGCAGTATTTT
TRBJ1-2	NA	NA	TRBV15	CATSRGGGNNYGYTF	TGTGCCACCAGCAGAGGTGGAGGAAATAACTATGGCTACACCTTC
TRBJ2-7	NA	TRBD2	TRBV5-5	CASSFVGLAGRAQQYF	TGTGCCAGCAGCTTCGTCGGACTAGCGGGGAGGGCGCAGCAGTACTTC
TRBJ1-1	NA	NA	TRBV4-1	CASSQDVWGGTEAFF	TGCGCCAGCAGCCAAGATGTTTGGGGGGGGACTGAAGCTTTCTTT
TRBJ1-1	NA	TRBD1	TRBV7-9	CSSSLAWTGNTEAFF	TGTTCCAGCAGCTTGGCCTGGACAGGGAACACTGAAGCTTTCTTT
TRBJ1-1	NA	NA	TRBV30	CAWLQEANTEAFF	TGTGCCTGGCTACAGGAAGCCAACACTGAAGCTTTCTTT
TRBJ2-1	once	NA	TRBV7-2	CASSQRSHRGNEQFF	TGTGCCAGCAGCCAGCGGTCTCATAGGGGGAATGAGCAGTTCTTC
TRBJ1-5	NA	NA	TRBV5-1	CASSFAVNQPQHF	TGCGCCAGCAGCTTTGCGGTGAATCAGCCCCAGCATTTT
TRBJ2-2	NA	TRBD1	TRBV12-5	CASGWTGDTGELFF	TGTGCTAGTGGTTGGACAGGGGACACCGGGGAGCTGTTTTTT
TRBJ1-6	few	NA	TRBV7-8	CASSLAVGRVNNSPLHF	TGTGCCAGCAGCTTAGCCGTAGGGCGGGTGAATAATTCACCCCTCCACTTT
TRBJ2-7	NA	TRBD1	TRBV7-8	CASSQMTGSSYEQYF	TGTGCCAGCAGCCAGATGACAGGGTCAAGCTACGAGCAGTACTTC
TRBJ2-7	NA	NA	TRBV18	CASSPSVDLKGVQYF	TGTGCCAGCTCCCCTAGCGTCGACCTTAAAGGGGTGCAGTACTTC
TRBJ2-1	few	NA	TRBV5-1	CASTPVVGSGEQFF	TGCGCCAGCACCCCGGTTGTCGGGAGCGGTGAGCAGTTCTTC
TRBJ1-1	NA	NA	TRBV6-4	CASRRALNTEAFF	TGTGCCAGCAGGAGGGCCCTGAACACTGAAGCTTTCTTT
TRBJ2-3	NA	NA	TRBV5-4	CASSIPGADTQYF	TGTGCCAGCAGTATCCCAGGGGCAGATACGCAGTATTTT
TRBJ2-5	NA	TRBD2	TRBV4-2	CASSLEAGGLQETQYF	TGTGCCAGCAGCCTGGAGGCGGGGGGGCTCCAAGAGACCCAGTACTTC
TRBJ2-1	NA	NA	TRBV11-2	CASSLSGHVSNEQFF	TGTGCCAGCAGCTTAAGCGGTCACGTGTCCAATGAGCAGTTCTTC
TRBJ2-1	NA	NA	TRBV7-3	CASSAIVVYNEQFF	TGTGCCAGCAGCGCCATTGTAGTATACAATGAGCAGTTCTTC
TRBJ2-2	NA	TRBD2	TRBV30	CAWSGILGLAGGRVTGELFF	TGTGCCTGGAGTGGAATCTTAGGTCTAGCGGGGGGGCGAGTCACCGGGGAGCTGTTTTTT
TRBJ1-1	NA	NA	TRBV9	CASSVSDIYTEAFF	TGTGCCAGCAGCGTCTCCGACATTTACACTGAAGCTTTCTTT
TRBJ1-5	NA	NA	TRBV19	CASTRDTSLNQPQHF	TGTGCCAGTACCCGGGACACGTCCCTCAATCAGCCCCAGCATTTT
TRBJ2-7	NA	NA	TRBV11-3	CASSLGWGPYEQYF	TGTGCCAGCAGCTTAGGATGGGGGCCGTACGAGCAGTACTTC
TRBJ2-5	NA	TRBD2	TRBV4-3	CASSQDWRGVQETQYF	TGCGCCAGCAGCCAAGATTGGCGGGGGGTTCAAGAGACCCAGTACTTC
TRBJ2-5	once	TRBD2	TRBV10-1	CASSRLAGDQETQYF	TGCGCCAGCAGTAGACTAGCGGGTGATCAAGAGACCCAGTACTTC
TRBJ2-2	NA	NA	TRBV29-1	CSVEGLTENTGELFF	TGCAGCGTTGAAGGACTGACAGAAAACACCGGGGAGCTGTTTTTT
TRBJ2-2	few	TRBD2	TRBV6-4	CASSAGTSGGTGELFF	TGTGCCAGCAGTGCCGGGACTAGCGGGGGCACCGGGGAGCTGTTTTTT